The TCR beta chain described here comes from a study of tumor-infiltrating lymphocytes in primary liver carcinoma. Study observations and caveats: Less overlap was seen in tumor-adjacent and tumor-blood pairs than in tumor region pairs. Representation across all five tumor regions was limited to only about 7.5-24% of top clones.

Co-extracting RNA and DNA was done with roughly 17-33 mg of unsorted bulk tissue as input. None of the patients had received treatment, and all had chronic HBV infection. A constant-region primer served to make TCR beta cDNA from about 0.5 ug total RNA. Employing slightly modified ARM-PCR, three nested multiplex PCR rounds were run, and these gave rise to the TCR beta libraries. For approximately 10 cycles apiece, the opening two PCR rounds ran with TRBV1-TRBV30 forward primers and a C-beta reverse primer. Each CDR3 protein is one row after TCRdb ran MiXCR on the multiplex PCR reads. The sample consists of approximately 190,000 distinct CDR3 sequences, over 80% of them appearing once. This CDR3 has 16 amino acids. Germline V gives CDR1 MNHEY, CDR2 SVGEGT. V was cut by 10 bases and J by 6 bases, with 22 bases left in between. About this clonotype itself: Antigen unknown.

The chain employs TRBV6-2 or TRBV6-3 and TRBJ2-6; D is uncertain. Sequencing input: tumor tissue from primary liver carcinoma. The receptor was isolated from a man aged 40-55 years with primary liver carcinoma and hepatitis B virus infection. The CDR3 DNA follows: TGTGCCAACAAGGGCAGGTTTCCTTCAGAGGCCAACGTCCTGACTTTC. It translates to CANKGRFPSEANVLTF.